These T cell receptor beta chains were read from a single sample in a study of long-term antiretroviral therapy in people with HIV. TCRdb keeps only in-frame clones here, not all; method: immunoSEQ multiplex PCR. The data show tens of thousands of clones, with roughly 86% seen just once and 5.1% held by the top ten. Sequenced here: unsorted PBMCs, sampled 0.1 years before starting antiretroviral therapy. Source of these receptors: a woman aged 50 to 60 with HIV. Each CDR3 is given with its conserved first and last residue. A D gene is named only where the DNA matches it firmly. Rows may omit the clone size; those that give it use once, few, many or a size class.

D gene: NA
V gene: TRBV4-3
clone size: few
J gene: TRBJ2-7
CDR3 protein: CASSQELSGAYEQYF
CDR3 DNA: TGCGCCAGCAGCCAAGAACTGTCCGGGGCCTACGAGCAGTACTTC

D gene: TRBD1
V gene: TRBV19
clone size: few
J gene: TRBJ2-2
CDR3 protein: CASQRGTGGYTGELFF
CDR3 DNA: TGTGCCAGCCAGAGGGGGACAGGGGGCTACACCGGGGAGCTGTTTTTT

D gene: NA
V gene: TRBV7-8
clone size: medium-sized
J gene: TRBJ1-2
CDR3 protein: CASSLVPRYGYTF
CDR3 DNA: TGTGCCAGCAGCTTAGTCCCCCGCTATGGCTACACCTTC

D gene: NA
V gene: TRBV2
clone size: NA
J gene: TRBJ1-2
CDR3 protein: CASSETLSPNYGYTF
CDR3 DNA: TGTGCCAGCAGTGAAACCCTCTCCCCTAACTATGGCTACACCTTC

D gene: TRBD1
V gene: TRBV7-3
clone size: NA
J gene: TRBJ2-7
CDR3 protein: CASSLTTTGNEQYF
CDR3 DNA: TGTGCCAGCAGCTTAACGACGACAGGGAACGAGCAGTACTTC

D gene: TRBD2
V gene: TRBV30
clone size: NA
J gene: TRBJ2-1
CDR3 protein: CAWSRGGRSYNEQFF
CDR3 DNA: TGTGCCTGGAGTCGGGGGGGCCGATCCTACAATGAGCAGTTCTTC

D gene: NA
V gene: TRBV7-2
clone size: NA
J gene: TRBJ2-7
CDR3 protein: CASSTGQAVPLSSYEQYF
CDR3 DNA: TGTGCCAGCAGCACGGGCCAGGCCGTCCCCTTGAGCTCCTACGAGCAGTACTTC

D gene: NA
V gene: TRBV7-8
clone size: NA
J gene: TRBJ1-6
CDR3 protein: CASSLGNSPLHF
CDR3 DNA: TGTGCCAGCAGCTTAGGCAACTCACCCCTCCACTTT

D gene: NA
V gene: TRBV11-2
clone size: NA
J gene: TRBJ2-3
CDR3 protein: CASSLDAGIVTDTQYF
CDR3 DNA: TGTGCCAGCAGCTTAGACGCAGGGATAGTCACAGATACGCAGTATTTT

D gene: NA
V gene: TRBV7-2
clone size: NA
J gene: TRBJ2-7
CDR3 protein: CASSQRGRTELPYEQYF
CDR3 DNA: TGTGCCAGCAGCCAACGGGGTCGGACAGAACTCCCCTACGAGCAGTACTTC

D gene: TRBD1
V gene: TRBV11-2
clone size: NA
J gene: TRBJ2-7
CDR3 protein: CASSLGQGAYEQYF
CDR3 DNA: TGTGCCAGCAGCTTAGGTCAGGGGGCTTACGAGCAGTACTTC

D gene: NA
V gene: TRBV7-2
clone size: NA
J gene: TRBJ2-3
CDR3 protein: CASSLNLLTDTQYF
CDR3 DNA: TGTGCCAGCAGCTTAAACTTGCTCACAGATACGCAGTATTTT

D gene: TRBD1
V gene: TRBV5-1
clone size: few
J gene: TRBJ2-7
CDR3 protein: CASSMYRGNYEQYF
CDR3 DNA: TGCGCCAGCAGCATGTACAGGGGGAACTACGAGCAGTACTTC

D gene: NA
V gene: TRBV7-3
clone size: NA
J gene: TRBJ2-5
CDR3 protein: CASSRQGGETQYF
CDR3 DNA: TGTGCCAGCAGCCGACAAGGGGGAGAGACCCAGTACTTC

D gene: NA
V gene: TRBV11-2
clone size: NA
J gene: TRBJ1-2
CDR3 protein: CASSLSEVGYTF
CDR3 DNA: TGTGCCAGCAGCTTATCAGAGGTTGGCTACACCTTC